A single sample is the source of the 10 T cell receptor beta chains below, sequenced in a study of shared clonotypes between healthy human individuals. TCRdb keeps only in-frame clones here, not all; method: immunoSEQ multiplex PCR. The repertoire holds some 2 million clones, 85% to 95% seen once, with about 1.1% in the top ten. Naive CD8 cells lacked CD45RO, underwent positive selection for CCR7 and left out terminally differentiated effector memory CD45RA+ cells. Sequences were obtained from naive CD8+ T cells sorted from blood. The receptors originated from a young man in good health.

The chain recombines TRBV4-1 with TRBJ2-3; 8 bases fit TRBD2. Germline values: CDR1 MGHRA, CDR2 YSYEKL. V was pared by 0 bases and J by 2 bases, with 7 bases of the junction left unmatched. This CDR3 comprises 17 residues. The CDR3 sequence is CASSQDPGGFITDTQYF. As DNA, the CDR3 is TGCGCCAGCAGCCAAGATCCGGGGGGGTTTATCACAGATACGCAGTATTTT.

The CDR3 DNA reads TGCGCCAGCAGCCTGAACGACAGGGCTGATGAGCAGTTCTTC. Residues: CASSLNDRADEQFF. This chain connects TRBV5-1 to TRBJ2-1, with 7 bases identical to TRBD1. Germline CDR1 SGHRS, CDR2 YFSETQ. This CDR3 is built from 14 residues. The V segment lost 4 bases and the J segment 8 bases; nucleotides outside the gene matches: 9.

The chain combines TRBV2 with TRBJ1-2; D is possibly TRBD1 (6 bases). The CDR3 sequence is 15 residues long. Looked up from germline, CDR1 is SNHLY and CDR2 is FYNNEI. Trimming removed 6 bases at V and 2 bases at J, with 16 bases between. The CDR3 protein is CASSRGLIQNYGYTF. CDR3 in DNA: TGTGCCAGCAGCCGGGGGCTTATCCAGAACTATGGCTACACCTTC.

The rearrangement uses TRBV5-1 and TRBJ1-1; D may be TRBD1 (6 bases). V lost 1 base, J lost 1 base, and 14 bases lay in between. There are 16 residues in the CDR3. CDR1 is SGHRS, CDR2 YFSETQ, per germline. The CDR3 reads CASSLQGPAANTEAFF. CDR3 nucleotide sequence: TGCGCCAGCAGCTTGCAGGGGCCGGCGGCGAACACTGAAGCTTTCTTT. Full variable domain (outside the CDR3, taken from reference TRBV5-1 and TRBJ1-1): KAGVTQTPRYLIKTRGQQVTLSCSPISGHRSVSWYQQTPGQGLQFLFEYFSETQRNKGNFPGRFSGRQFSNSRSEMNVSTLELGDSALYLCASSLQGPAANTEAFFGQGTRLTVV.

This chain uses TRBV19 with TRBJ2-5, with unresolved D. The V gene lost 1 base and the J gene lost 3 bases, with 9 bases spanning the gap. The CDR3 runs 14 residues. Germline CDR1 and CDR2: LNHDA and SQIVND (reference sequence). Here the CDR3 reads CASSIGPPKETQYF. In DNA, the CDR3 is TGTGCCAGTAGTATAGGGCCCCCGAAAGAGACCCAGTACTTC.

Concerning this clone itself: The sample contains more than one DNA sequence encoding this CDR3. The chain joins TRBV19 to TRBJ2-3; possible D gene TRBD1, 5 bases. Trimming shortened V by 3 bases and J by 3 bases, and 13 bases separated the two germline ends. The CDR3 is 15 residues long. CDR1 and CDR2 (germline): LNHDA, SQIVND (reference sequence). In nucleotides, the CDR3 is TGTGCCAGTAGTATCATTGGGGCTTCGACAGATACGCAGTATTTT. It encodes CASSIIGASTDTQYF.

In DNA form, the CDR3 reads TGTGCCAGCAGCCCGGAGACAGGGAAGGATTCACCCCTCCACTTT. This codes for CASSPETGKDSPLHF. The rearrangement links TRBV7-8 to TRBJ1-6, with TRBD1 identical over 7 bases. This CDR3 has 15 residues. V was pared by 5 bases and J by 8 bases, with 9 bases of the junction left unmatched. The germline V gene encodes CDR1 SGHVS and CDR2 FQNEAQ.

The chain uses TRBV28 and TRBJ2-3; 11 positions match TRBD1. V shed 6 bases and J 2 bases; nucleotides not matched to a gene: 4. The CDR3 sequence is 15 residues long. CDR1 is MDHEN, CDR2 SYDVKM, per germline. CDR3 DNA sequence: TGTGCCAGCAGCCAGGACAGGGGGCTCACAGATACGCAGTATTTT. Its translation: CASSQDRGLTDTQYF.

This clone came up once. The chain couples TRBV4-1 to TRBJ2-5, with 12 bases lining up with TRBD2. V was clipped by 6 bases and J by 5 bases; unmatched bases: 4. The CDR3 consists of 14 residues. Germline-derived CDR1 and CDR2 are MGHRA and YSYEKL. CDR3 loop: CASRLAGGGETQYF. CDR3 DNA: TGCGCCAGCAGGCTAGCGGGAGGGGGGGAGACCCAGTACTTC.

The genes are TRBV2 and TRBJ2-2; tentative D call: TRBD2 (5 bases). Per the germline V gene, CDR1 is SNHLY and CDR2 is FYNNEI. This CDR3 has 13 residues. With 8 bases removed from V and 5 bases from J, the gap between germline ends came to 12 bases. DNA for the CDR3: TGTGCCAGCGGCCCTTGGAGGACCGGGGAGCTGTTTTTT. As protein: CASGPWRTGELFF.